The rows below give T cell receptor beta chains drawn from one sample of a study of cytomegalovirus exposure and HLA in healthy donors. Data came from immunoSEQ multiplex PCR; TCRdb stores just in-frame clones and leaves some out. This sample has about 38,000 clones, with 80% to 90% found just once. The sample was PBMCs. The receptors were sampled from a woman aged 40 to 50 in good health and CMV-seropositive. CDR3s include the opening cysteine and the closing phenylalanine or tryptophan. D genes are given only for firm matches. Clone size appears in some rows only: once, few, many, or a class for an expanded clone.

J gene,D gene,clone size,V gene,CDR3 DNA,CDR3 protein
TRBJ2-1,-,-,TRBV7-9,TGTGCCAGCAGCCATAAAGGAGCTTACAATGAGCAGTTCTTC,CASSHKGAYNEQFF
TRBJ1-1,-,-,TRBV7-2,TGTGCCAGCAGCTTGCAGGAAACGAACACTGAAGCTTTCTTT,CASSLQETNTEAFF
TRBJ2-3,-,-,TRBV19,TGTGCCAGTAGGCACGGAGGAGATACGCAGTATTTT,CASRHGGDTQYF
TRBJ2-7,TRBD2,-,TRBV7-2,TGTGCCAGCAGGCGACTAGCGGGGATTAACGAGCAGTACTTC,CASRRLAGINEQYF
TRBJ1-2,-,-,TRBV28,TGTGCCAGCAGTTTACTCAGGGGACGTCGGGGCTACACCTTC,CASSLLRGRRGYTF
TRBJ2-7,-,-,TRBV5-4,TGTGCCAGCAGCTTGGACCAGGCCCCACCTTACGAGCAGTACTTC,CASSLDQAPPYEQYF
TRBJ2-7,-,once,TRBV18,TGTGCCAGCTCACCACCCCTGAGCCTTCCCTACGAGCAGTACTTC,CASSPPLSLPYEQYF
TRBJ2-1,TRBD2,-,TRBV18,TGTGCCAGCTCACCCACACTAGCGTCGGCCTCCTACAATGAGCAGTTCTTC,CASSPTLASASYNEQFF
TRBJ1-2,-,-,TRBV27,TGTGCCAGCAGCAGGGAGGGGTGGGGCTACACCTTC,CASSREGWGYTF
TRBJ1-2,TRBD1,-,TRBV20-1,TGCAGGGGGACAGGGCCAAGGGGCTACACCTTC,CRGTGPRGYTF
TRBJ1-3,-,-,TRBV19,TGTGCCAGTAGTATGCTTGCAGGGGCTGGAAACACCATATATTTT,CASSMLAGAGNTIYF
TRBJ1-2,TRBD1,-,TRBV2,TGTGCCAGCAGAGAGAAGACAGGGGTTGTCTATGGCTACACCTTC,CASREKTGVVYGYTF
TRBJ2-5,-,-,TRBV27,TGTGCCAGCAGTTTTTTCTATCAAGAGACCCAGTACTTC,CASSFFYQETQYF
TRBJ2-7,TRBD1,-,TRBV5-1,TGCGCCAGCAGCTTGGAACCCGCGACAGGGTTTTGTCGGCAGTACTTC,CASSLEPATGFCRQYF
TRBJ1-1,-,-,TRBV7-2,TGTGCCAGCAGCTTATCGAGGGGGGGCGAGGAAGCTTTCTTT,CASSLSRGGEEAFF
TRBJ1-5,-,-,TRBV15,TGTGCCACCAGCAGACAGGACACTAGCAATCAGCCCCAGCATTTT,CATSRQDTSNQPQHF
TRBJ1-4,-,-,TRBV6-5,TGTGCCAGCTTGATGGGCGGGGGCCTTAATGAAAAACTGTTTTTT,CASLMGGGLNEKLFF
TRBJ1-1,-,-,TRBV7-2,TGTGCCAGCAGCTCTCCGGGACACCCTGAAGCTTTCTTT,CASSSPGHPEAFF
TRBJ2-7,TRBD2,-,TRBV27,TGTGCCAGCACTAGCGGGGGTCGCGAGCAGTACTTC,CASTSGGREQYF
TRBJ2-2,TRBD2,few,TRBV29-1,TGCAGAGGCCTATCGACCGGGACTAGCGTTTCATCCGGGGAGCTGCTTTTT,CRGLSTGTSVSSGELLF
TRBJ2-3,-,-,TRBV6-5,TGTGCCAGCACCGGACAGCACGGGGCAGATACGCAGTATTTT,CASTGQHGADTQYF
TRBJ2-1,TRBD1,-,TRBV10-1,TGCGCCAGCAGCGCCGGGACAGGATACAATGAGCAGTTCTTC,CASSAGTGYNEQFF
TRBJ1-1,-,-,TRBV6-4,TGTGCCAGCCGAGCGGGCGCTAACACTGAAGCTTTCTTT,CASRAGANTEAFF
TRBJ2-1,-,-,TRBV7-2,TGTGCCAGCAGCCCCAGTCGGTCCGGGGCCTACAATGAGCAGTTCTTC,CASSPSRSGAYNEQFF
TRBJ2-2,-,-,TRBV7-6,TGTGCCAGCAGCTACTACGGGGGTTCGAACACCGGGGAGCTGTTTTTT,CASSYYGGSNTGELFF
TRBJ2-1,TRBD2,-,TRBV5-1,TGCGCCAGCAGCTTGGAGCGGGGGGGAGGCAATGAGCAGTTCTTC,CASSLERGGGNEQFF
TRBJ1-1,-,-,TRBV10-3,TGTGCCATCAGTGAGGGAGTGGCCACTGAAGCTTTCTTT,CAISEGVATEAFF
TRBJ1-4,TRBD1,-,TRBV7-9,TGTGCCAGCAGCCCAGGGGGACGGTTAACTAATGAAAAACTGTTTTTT,CASSPGGRLTNEKLFF
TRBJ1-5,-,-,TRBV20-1,TGCAGTGCTAGTTCTGATCAGCCCCAGCATTTT,CSASSDQPQHF
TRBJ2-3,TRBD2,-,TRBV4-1,TGCGCCAGCAGCCAAGGGGGAGGCGGGGGGGCCGTAGATACGCAGTATTTT,CASSQGGGGGAVDTQYF
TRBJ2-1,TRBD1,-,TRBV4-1,TGCGCCAGCAGCCAAGATGGGGGACAGGGTTGGGGCGAGCAGTTCTTC,CASSQDGGQGWGEQFF
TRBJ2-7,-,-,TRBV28,TGTGCCAGTCCCCCGGGACTCACAAGTTCCTACGAGCAGTACTTC,CASPPGLTSSYEQYF
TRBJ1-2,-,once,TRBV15,TGTGCCACCAGCAGAGATCTTAACTATGGCTACACCTTC,CATSRDLNYGYTF
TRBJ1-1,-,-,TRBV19,TGTGCCAGTAGTACCCGAGAGAACACTGAAGCTTTCTTT,CASSTRENTEAFF
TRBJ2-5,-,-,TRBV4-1,TGCGCCAGCAGCCAAGTAGCCCCCAGGGGCGACGAGACCCAGTACTTC,CASSQVAPRGDETQYF
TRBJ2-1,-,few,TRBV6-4,TGTGCCAGCAGCACGATTCTAGGACAGCTCCCCAATGAGCAGTTCTTC,CASSTILGQLPNEQFF
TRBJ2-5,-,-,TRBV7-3,TGTGCCAGCAGCCCTGCGGGACAGCTACAAGAGACCCAGTACTTC,CASSPAGQLQETQYF
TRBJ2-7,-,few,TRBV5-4,TGTGCCAGCAGCACACTAGCACACCTCCCTGAGCAGTACTTC,CASSTLAHLPEQYF
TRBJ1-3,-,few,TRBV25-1,TGTGCCAGCAGTGAATTTGACACCTCTGGAAACACCATATATTTT,CASSEFDTSGNTIYF
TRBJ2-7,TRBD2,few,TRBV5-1,TGCGCCAGCAGCCCTGGAGGGAGCGGGGGGACAGATACCTACGAGCAGTACTTC,CASSPGGSGGTDTYEQYF
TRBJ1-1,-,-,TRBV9,TGTGCCAGCAGCCCTCAGGGGACCCAGTTTGGGGGCACTGAAGCTTTCTTT,CASSPQGTQFGGTEAFF
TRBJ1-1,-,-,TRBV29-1,TGCAGCGTCAGGCACACTGAAGCTTTCTTT,CSVRHTEAFF